Shown below are 11 T cell receptor beta chains from a single sample sequenced in a study of OX40 agonist ivuxolimab in advanced cancers. Assay used: immunoSEQ multiplex PCR; TCRdb lists only in-frame clones, some missing. Among about 40,000 clones listed, 88% were seen once. The source material was CD4+ or CD8+ T cells sorted from blood, sampled in a trial of the OX40 agonist ivuxolimab. These receptors originate from an adult with an advanced solid tumor such as melanoma, head and neck, liver or kidney cancer.

This clone was counted a single time. The chain is built from TRBV5-1 and TRBJ2-5; 8 bases fit TRBD1. CDR1 and CDR2 from the germline V gene are SGHRS and YFSETQ. The CDR3 loop spans 17 amino acids. The J segment lost 0 bases and the V segment lost 4 bases, leaving 11 bases of the junction unmatched. The CDR3 DNA reads as TGCGCCAGCAGCACGGACAGGGTTTATCTGGACCAAGAGACCCAGTACTTC. Amino acid sequence: CASSTDRVYLDQETQYF.

The chain joins TRBV25-1 to TRBJ1-1, with 7 bases that match TRBD1. The CDR3 runs 14 residues. With 5 bases clipped from V and 3 bases from J, the junction kept 6 bases outside the gene matches. The V gene's germline CDR1 is MGHDK and CDR2 SYGVNS. This CDR3 reads CASSRSQGDTEAFF. CDR3 bases: TGTGCCAGCAGTCGCTCCCAGGGGGACACTGAAGCTTTCTTT.

The chain has TRBV4-2 and TRBJ1-1, with D possibly TRBD1 on 6 matching bases. CDR1 LGHNA and CDR2 YNFKEQ come from the germline V gene. The V gene lost 4 bases and the J gene lost 8 bases, with 11 bases spanning the gap. CDR3 length: 12 amino acids. The CDR3 sequence is CASSPMTGEAFF. Written as DNA, the CDR3 is TGTGCCAGCAGCCCAATGACAGGCGAAGCTTTCTTT.

The rearrangement joins TRBV7-9 to TRBJ1-6, with D possibly matching TRBD1 (5 bases). This CDR3 comprises 16 residues. From germline, CDR1 is SEHNR and CDR2 FQNEAQ (reference sequence). The germline V and J ends were trimmed by 2 bases and 0 bases, with 8 bases remaining between them. CDR3 nucleotide sequence: TGTGCCAGCAGCTTACCAGGGAGCTCCTATAATTCACCCCTCCACTTT. It encodes CASSLPGSSYNSPLHF.

This clone was seen only a few times. This chain uses TRBV19 with TRBJ1-1; D gene uncertain. The CDR3 totals 15 residues. Germline loops: CDR1 LNHDA, CDR2 SQIVND (reference sequence). Trimming cost V 3 bases and J 0 bases, with 11 bases left between them. This CDR3 is CASSINSLMNTEAFF. DNA of the CDR3: TGTGCCAGTAGTATCAACAGCCTAATGAACACTGAAGCTTTCTTT. The full variable domain, rest sourced from reference TRBV19 and TRBJ1-1, is DGGITQSPKYLFRKEGQNVTLSCEQNLNHDAMYWYRQDPGQGLRLIYYSQIVNDFQKGDIAEGYSVSREKKESFPLTVTSAQKNPTAFYLCASSINSLMNTEAFFGQGTRLTVV.

This clone was counted between two and nine times. J is TRBJ2-1 and V is TRBV6-6; TRBD1 agrees at 7 bases. This CDR3 contains 14 residues. Trimming at V came to 7 bases and at J to 3 bases, leaving 6 bases not matched to a gene. In germline, CDR1 is MNHNY, CDR2 SVGAGI (reference sequence). The CDR3: CASIARQGYNEQFF. CDR3 nucleotide sequence: TGTGCCAGCATCGCTAGACAGGGCTACAATGAGCAGTTCTTC.

The chain uses TRBV27 and TRBJ1-1, with 10 nucleotides matching TRBD1. From germline, CDR1 is MNHEY and CDR2 SMNVEV (reference sequence). This CDR3 has 14 residues. Trimming cost V 6 bases and J 4 bases; bases outside gene matches: 5. CDR3 sequence reads: CASSMTGGRTEAFF. The CDR3 DNA reads TGTGCCAGCAGCATGACAGGGGGCCGCACTGAAGCTTTCTTT.

The sample holds a few counts of this clone. The rearrangement joins TRBV4-2 to TRBJ1-1, with D perhaps TRBD1 (5 bases). Trimming took off 11 bases at V and 6 bases at J, with 13 bases between the two ends. Germline lookup yields CDR1 LGHNA and CDR2 YNFKEQ. The CDR3 consists of 11 residues. Here the CDR3 reads CASEGGAEAFF. CDR3 nucleotides: TGTGCCTCTGAGGGAGGGGCTGAAGCTTTCTTT.

This clone showed up just once. This may stem from a read error, because a much larger clone lies one nucleotide away. The chain links TRBV7-9 to TRBJ2-7, with D uncertain. The CDR3 extends over 11 amino acids. Germline V gene data show CDR1 as SEHNR and CDR2 as FQNEAQ (reference sequence). V lost 2 bases and J lost 3, with 2 bases in between. The CDR3 sequence is CASSLLYEQYF. In nucleotides, the CDR3 is TGTGCCAGCAGCTTACTCTACGAGCAGTACTTC.

CDR3 DNA sequence: TGTGCCACCAGCGGGCTAGCGGGGACCTTCTACGAGCAGTACTTC. Translated, it gives CATSGLAGTFYEQYF. This rearrangement joins TRBV15 to TRBJ2-7; 9 nucleotides align to TRBD2. Losses at the gene ends were 5 bases for V and 3 bases for J; bases not matched to a gene: 8. The CDR3 is made up of 15 amino acids. Germline V gene sequence: CDR1 LNHNV, CDR2 YYDKDF (reference sequence).

The chain is built from TRBV19 and TRBJ1-1; D unclear. The germline V gene has CDR1 LNHDA and CDR2 SQIVND (reference sequence). The V end lost 3 bases, the J end lost 7 bases, and 9 bases lay between the germline ends. The CDR3 is made up of 12 amino acids. This chain's CDR3 is CASSIPRVEAFF. The CDR3 nucleotides are TGTGCCAGTAGTATCCCCCGAGTTGAAGCTTTCTTT.